This entry lists 11 T cell receptor beta chains sequenced from one sample in a study of T cell clonotyping in hematopoietic cell transplantation. The method was immunoSEQ multiplex PCR; TCRdb's version includes in-frame clones alone and lacks a portion of them. The sample carries some 6,300 clones, around 87% recorded once. The specimen was peripheral blood mononuclear cells, collected 100 days after allogeneic stem cell transplant. Every receptor here comes from a female patient aged 40-50 years who had an allogeneic stem cell transplant from a related donor, so the T cells may come from the graft donor. Some clones in this sample may be carry-over from other donors' samples.

V gene TRBV5-6 combines with J gene TRBJ1-2, with D hard to call. Germline V gene lookup returns CDR1 SGHDT and CDR2 YYEEEE. The V end lost 4 bases, the J end lost 8 bases, and 18 bases lay between the germline ends. The CDR3 has 14 residues. The CDR3 sequence: CASSQVYPGVGYTF. As DNA, the CDR3 is TGTGCCAGCAGCCAAGTGTACCCGGGAGTGGGCTACACCTTC.

The chain uses TRBV6-5 and TRBJ2-3; D is ambiguous. The V end lost 3 bases, the J end lost 0 bases, and 13 bases lay between the germline ends. The CDR3 extends over 16 amino acids. Per germline, CDR1 MNHEY and CDR2 SVGAGI. The CDR3 region has the DNA TGTGCCAGCAGTTATCTCAGGAATCCTAGCACAGATACGCAGTATTTT. It translates to CASSYLRNPSTDTQYF.

The V call is TRBV9, the J call TRBJ2-3; 9 nucleotides match TRBD2. The CDR3 extends over 16 amino acids. Per the germline V gene, CDR1 is SGDLS and CDR2 is YYNGEE. V trimming: 3 bases; J trimming: 3 bases; junction bases outside the gene matches: 8. CDR3 bases: TGTGCCAGCAGCGCCGTAGCGGGAGCGTGGACAGATACGCAGTATTTT. This translates into CASSAVAGAWTDTQYF. The variable domain in full, completed from reference TRBV9 and TRBJ2-3, reads DSGVTQTPKHLITATGQRVTLRCSPRSGDLSVYWYQQSLDQGLQFLIQYYNGEERAKGNILERFSAQQFPDLHSELNLSSLELGDSALYFCASSAVAGAWTDTQYFGPGTRLTVL.

V and J are TRBV30 and TRBJ1-5, with 8 bases matching TRBD1. This CDR3 region has 17 residues. Germline trimming cut 2 bases from V and 6 bases from J; bases unmatched to any gene: 15. Germline loops: CDR1 GTSNPN, CDR2 SVGIG (reference sequence). CDR3: CAWSSFSSDRGSQPQHF. CDR3 coding DNA: TGTGCCTGGAGTTCTTTTTCATCCGACAGGGGATCTCAGCCCCAGCATTTT.

This clone is termed large. This chain connects TRBV1 to TRBJ2-1; the D segment call TRBD2 is taken from the table without a DNA check. TRBV1 is a pseudogene. This CDR3 has 18 amino acids. This CDR3 is CTSSQDKGLAHPYNEQFF. As DNA, the CDR3 is TGCACCAGCAGCCAAGATAAGGGGCTAGCGCACCCCTACAATGAGCAGTTCTTC.

V usage is TRBV11-2 and J usage is TRBJ2-3; D uncertain. The germline gives CDR1 SGHAT, CDR2 FQNNGV. The V end lost 0 bases, the J end lost 6 bases, and 13 bases lay between the germline ends. The CDR3 is 15 residues long. CDR3 residues: CASSLDHGRADTQYF. The CDR3 DNA reads TGTGCCAGCAGCTTAGATCACGGACGGGCGGATACGCAGTATTTT. Full variable domain (outside the CDR3, taken from reference TRBV11-2 and TRBJ2-3): EAGVAQSPRYKIIEKRQSVAFWCNPISGHATLYWYQQILGQGPKLLIQFQNNGVVDDSQLPKDRFSAERLKGVDSTLKIQPAKLEDSAVYLCASSLDHGRADTQYFGPGTRLTVL.

V usage is TRBV6-5 and J usage is TRBJ1-2; D is perhaps TRBD1 (5 bases). Looked up from germline, CDR1 is MNHEY and CDR2 is SVGAGI. V was trimmed by 5 bases and J by 7 bases, leaving 20 bases between them. The CDR3 totals 15 residues. The CDR3 here is CASSLNVGGSGGYTF. As DNA, the CDR3 is TGTGCCAGCAGTCTCAACGTTGGGGGGAGTGGTGGCTACACCTTC.

This clone was seen just once. The rearrangement links TRBV6-6 to TRBJ1-5, with 7 positions matching TRBD1. V lost 6 bases, J lost 3 bases, and 8 bases stayed unmatched. Per the germline V gene, CDR1 is MNHNY and CDR2 is SVGAGI (reference sequence). There are 15 residues in the CDR3. The CDR3 region is CASRSGRGANQPQHF. The DNA of the CDR3 is TGTGCCAGCAGGTCGGGCAGGGGGGCCAATCAGCCCCAGCATTTT.

The genes are TRBV6-1 and TRBJ2-2; D remains unclear. V was clipped by 1 base and J by 4 bases, with 13 bases between them. CDR1 is MNHNS and CDR2 is SASEGT in the germline V gene. CDR3 size: 16 residues. Here the CDR3 DNA reads TGTGCCAGCAGTGAAGGGGCGACGACAATCACCGGGGAGCTGTTTTTT. This encodes CASSEGATTITGELFF.

The rearrangement uses TRBV6-5 and TRBJ1-3; 9 nucleotides match TRBD1. The V gene end was trimmed by 6 bases and the J gene end by 4 bases; junction bases not matched to a gene: 7. Germline V lookup: CDR1 MNHEY, CDR2 SVGAGI. There are 15 residues in the CDR3. CDR3 region: CASRPGTGWGNTIYF. The CDR3 DNA reads as TGTGCCAGCAGACCCGGGACAGGGTGGGGAAACACCATATATTTT.

The genes are TRBV29-1 and TRBJ1-1; D not resolved. The CDR3 extends over 13 amino acids. Between the trimmed V and J ends, which lost 5 bases and 6 bases, there was a span of 16 bases. Germline CDR1 and CDR2: SQVTM and ANQGSEA. The CDR3 sequence: CSVLKGFFSEAFF. Here the CDR3 DNA reads TGCAGCGTTCTAAAGGGTTTTTTCTCTGAAGCTTTCTTT.